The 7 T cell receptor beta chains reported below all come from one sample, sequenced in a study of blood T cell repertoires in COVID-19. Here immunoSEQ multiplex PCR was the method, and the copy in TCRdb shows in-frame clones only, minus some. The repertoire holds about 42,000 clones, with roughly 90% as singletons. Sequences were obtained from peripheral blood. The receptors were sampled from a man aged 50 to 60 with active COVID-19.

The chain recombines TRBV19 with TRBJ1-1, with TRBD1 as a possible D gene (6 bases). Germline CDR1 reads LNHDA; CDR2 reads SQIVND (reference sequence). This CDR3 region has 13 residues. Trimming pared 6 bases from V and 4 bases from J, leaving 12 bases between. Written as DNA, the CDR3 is TGTGCCAGTAGGGGCAGGGGAACCACTGAAGCTTTCTTT. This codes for CASRGRGTTEAFF.

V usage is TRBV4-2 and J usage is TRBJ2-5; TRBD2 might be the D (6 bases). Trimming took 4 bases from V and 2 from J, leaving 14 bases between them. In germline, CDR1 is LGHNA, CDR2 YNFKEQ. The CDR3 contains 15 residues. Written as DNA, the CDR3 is TGTGCCAGCAGCCTAGAGGGACTGCTACAAGAGACCCAGTACTTC. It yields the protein CASSLEGLLQETQYF.

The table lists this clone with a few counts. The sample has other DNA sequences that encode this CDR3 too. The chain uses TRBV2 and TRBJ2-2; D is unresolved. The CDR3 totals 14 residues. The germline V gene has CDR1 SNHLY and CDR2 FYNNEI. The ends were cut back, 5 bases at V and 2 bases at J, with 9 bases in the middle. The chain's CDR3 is CASSRGGNTGELFF. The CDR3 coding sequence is TGTGCCAGCAGTAGAGGCGGAAACACCGGGGAGCTGTTTTTT. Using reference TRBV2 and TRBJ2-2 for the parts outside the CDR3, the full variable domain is EPEVTQTPSHQVTQMGQEVILRCVPISNHLYFYWYRQILGQKVEFLVSFYNNEISEKSEIFDDQFSVERPDGSNFTLKIRSTKLEDSAMYFCASSRGGNTGELFFGEGSRLTVL.

CDR3 DNA: TGTGCCAGCAGTGATGGGACAGGCTATCGGGAGCAGTACTTC. Amino acid sequence: CASSDGTGYREQYF. The chain has TRBV6-1 and TRBJ2-7; 8 bases map to TRBD1. V dropped 3 bases and J dropped 7; count of bases not matched to a gene: 8. This CDR3 has 14 amino acids. Germline assignment: CDR1 MNHNS and CDR2 SASEGT.

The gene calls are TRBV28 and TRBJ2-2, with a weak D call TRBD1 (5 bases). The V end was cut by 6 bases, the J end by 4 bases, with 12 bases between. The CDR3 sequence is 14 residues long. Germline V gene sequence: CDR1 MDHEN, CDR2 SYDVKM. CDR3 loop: CASRQSRGTGELFF. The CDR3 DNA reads TGTGCCAGCAGACAGTCTAGGGGCACCGGGGAGCTGTTTTTT. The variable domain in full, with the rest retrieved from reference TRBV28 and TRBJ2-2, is DVKVTQSSRYLVKRTGEKVFLECVQDMDHENMFWYRQDPGLGLRLIYFSYDVKMKEKGDIPEGYSVSREKKERFSLILESASTNQTSMYLCASRQSRGTGELFFGEGSRLTVL.

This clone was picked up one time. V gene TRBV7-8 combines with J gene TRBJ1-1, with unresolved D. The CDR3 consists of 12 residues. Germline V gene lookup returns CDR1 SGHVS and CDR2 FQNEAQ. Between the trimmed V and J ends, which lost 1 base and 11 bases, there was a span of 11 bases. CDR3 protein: CASSLGRQSAFF. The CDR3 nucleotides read TGTGCCAGCAGCTTAGGGCGGCAGAGTGCTTTCTTT.

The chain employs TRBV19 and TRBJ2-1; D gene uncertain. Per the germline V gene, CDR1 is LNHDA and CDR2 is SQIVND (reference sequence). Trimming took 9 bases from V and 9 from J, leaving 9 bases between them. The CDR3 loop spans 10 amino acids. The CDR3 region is CASPSGEQFF. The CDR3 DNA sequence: TGTGCCAGCCCCTCGGGTGAGCAGTTCTTC. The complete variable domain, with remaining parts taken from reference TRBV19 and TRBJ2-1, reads DGGITQSPKYLFRKEGQNVTLSCEQNLNHDAMYWYRQDPGQGLRLIYYSQIVNDFQKGDIAEGYSVSREKKESFPLTVTSAQKNPTAFYLCASPSGEQFFGPGTRLTVL.